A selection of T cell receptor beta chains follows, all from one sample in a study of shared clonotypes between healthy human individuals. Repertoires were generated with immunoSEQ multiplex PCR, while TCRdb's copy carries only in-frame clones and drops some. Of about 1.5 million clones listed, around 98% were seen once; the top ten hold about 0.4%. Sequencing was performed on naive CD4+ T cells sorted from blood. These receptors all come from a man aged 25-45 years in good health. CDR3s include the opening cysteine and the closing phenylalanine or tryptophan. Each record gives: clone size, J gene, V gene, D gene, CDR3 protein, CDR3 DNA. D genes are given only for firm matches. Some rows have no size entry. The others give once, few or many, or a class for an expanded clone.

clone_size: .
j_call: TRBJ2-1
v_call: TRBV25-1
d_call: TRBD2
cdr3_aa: CASSELLAGVVVDEQFF
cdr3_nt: TGTGCCAGCAGTGAATTGTTAGCGGGAGTCGTGGTCGATGAGCAGTTCTTC

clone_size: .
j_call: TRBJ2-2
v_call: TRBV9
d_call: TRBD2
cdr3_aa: CASSVLSGSTGELFF
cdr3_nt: TGTGCCAGCAGCGTACTGAGCGGGAGCACCGGGGAGCTGTTTTTT

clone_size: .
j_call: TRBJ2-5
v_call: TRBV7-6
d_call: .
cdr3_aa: CASSLWRGETQYF
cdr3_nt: TGTGCCAGCAGCTTATGGAGGGGGGAGACCCAGTACTTC

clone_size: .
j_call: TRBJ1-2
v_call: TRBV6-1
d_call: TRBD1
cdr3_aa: CAIFGRGRGSGYTF
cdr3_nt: TGTGCCATCTTCGGGAGGGGGCGAGGTTCTGGCTACACCTTC

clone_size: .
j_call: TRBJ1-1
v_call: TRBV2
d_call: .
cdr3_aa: CASSSDGKLGAFF
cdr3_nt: TGTGCCAGCAGTTCCGACGGGAAACTAGGGGCTTTCTTT

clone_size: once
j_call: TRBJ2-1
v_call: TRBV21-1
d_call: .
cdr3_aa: CASSKRALANSYNEQFF
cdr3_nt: TGTGCCAGCAGCAAACGGGCACTAGCGAACTCGTACAATGAGCAGTTCTTC

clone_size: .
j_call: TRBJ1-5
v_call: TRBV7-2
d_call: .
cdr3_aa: CASSLVGAENQPQHF
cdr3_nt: TGTGCCAGCAGCTTAGTAGGGGCAGAGAATCAGCCCCAGCATTTT

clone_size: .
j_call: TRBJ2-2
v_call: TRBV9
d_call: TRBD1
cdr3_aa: CASSVRDRNTGELFF
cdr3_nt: TGTGCCAGCAGCGTCCGGGACAGGAACACCGGGGAGCTGTTTTTT

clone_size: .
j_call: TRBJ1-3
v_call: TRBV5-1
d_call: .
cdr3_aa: CASSPSSGSGNTIYF
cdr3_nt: TGCGCCAGCAGCCCAAGTTCGGGGTCTGGAAACACCATATATTTT

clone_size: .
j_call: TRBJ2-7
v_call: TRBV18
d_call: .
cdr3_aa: CASSPGGGYEQYF
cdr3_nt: TGTGCCAGCTCACCTGGGGGCGGCTACGAGCAGTACTTC

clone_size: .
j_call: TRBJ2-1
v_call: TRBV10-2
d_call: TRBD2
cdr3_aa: CASHSGGRDIQGNEQFF
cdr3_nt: TGCGCCAGCCATAGCGGGGGTCGGGATATCCAGGGCAATGAGCAGTTCTTC

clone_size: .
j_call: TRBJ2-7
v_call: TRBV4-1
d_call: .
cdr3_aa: CASSQDGGTAYEQYF
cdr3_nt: TGCGCCAGCAGCCAAGATGGGGGAACCGCTTACGAGCAGTACTTC

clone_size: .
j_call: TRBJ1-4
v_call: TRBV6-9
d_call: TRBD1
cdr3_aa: CAGEREEGGAGEKLFF
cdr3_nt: TGTGCCGGCGAAAGGGAAGAAGGGGGCGCGGGAGAAAAACTGTTTTTT

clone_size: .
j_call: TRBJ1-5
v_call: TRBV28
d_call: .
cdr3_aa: CASRAGGANQPQHF
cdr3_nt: TGTGCCAGCAGGGCCGGGGGGGCCAATCAGCCCCAGCATTTT

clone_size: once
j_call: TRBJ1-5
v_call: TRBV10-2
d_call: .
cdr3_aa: CASSESISNQPQHF
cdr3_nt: TGCGCCAGCAGTGAGTCGATTAGCAATCAGCCCCAGCATTTT

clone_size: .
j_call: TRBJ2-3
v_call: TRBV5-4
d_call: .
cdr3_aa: CASSLELQGTDTQYF
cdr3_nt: TGTGCCAGCAGCTTGGAACTACAGGGCACAGATACGCAGTATTTT

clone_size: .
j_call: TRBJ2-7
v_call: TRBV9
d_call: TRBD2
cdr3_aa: CASSVGGGDSYEQYF
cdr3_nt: TGTGCCAGCAGCGTAGGCGGGGGGGACTCCTACGAGCAGTACTTC

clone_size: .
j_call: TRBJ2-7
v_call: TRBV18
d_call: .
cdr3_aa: CASSPSTSAGWYEQYF
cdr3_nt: TGTGCCAGCTCGCCCTCGACATCGGCGGGTTGGTACGAGCAGTACTTC

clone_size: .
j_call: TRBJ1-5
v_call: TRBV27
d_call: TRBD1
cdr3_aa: CASSLSMARGSQPQHF
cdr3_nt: TGTGCCAGCAGTTTATCGATGGCCAGGGGGAGTCAGCCCCAGCATTTT

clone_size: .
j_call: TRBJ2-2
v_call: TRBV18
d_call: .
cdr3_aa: CASSPPRHPGELFF
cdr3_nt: TGTGCCAGCTCACCACCGCGTCACCCCGGGGAGCTGTTTTTT

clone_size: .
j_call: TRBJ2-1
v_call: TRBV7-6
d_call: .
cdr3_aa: CASSYGSAAEQFF
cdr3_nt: TGTGCCAGCAGCTATGGATCAGCGGCAGAGCAGTTCTTC

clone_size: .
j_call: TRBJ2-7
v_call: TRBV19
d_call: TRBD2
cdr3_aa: CATSGTSGIYEQYF
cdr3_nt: TGTGCCACCTCCGGGACTAGCGGGATATACGAGCAGTACTTC

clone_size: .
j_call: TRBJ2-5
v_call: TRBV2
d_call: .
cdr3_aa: CASSEGWETQYF
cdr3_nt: TGTGCCAGCAGTGAGGGATGGGAGACCCAGTACTTC

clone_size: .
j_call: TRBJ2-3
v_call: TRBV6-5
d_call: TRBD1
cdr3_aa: CASGTGVPDTQYF
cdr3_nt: TGTGCCAGTGGGACAGGTGTGCCAGATACGCAGTATTTT